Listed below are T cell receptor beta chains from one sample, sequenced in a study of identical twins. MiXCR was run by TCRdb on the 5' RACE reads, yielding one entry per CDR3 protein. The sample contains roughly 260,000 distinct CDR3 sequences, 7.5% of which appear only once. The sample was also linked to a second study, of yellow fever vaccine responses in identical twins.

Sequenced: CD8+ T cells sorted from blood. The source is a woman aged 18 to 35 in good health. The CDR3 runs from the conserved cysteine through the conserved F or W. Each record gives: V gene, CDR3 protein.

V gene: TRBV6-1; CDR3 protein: CASSEGGGGADTQYF
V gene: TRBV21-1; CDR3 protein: CASTQSGTGGF
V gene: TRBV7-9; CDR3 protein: CASSIPQTGRIQETQYF
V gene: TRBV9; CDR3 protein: CASSPRAGGFSGANVLTF
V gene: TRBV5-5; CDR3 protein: CASSLGWDRTYEQYF
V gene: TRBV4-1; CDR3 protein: CASSQDSPGQYEQYF
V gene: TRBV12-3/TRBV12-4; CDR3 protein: CASSFRQLGWLSPLHF
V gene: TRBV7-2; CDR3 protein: CASSLKRPGLIYNEQFF
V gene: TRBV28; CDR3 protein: CASNPGQGEKLFF
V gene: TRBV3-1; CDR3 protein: CASSPLAGPDPGELFF
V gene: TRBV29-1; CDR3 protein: CSVNLEEGLYEQYF
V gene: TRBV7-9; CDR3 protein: CASSLDGGPLHF